The 26 T cell receptor beta chains given below trace back to one sample, sequenced in a study of T cell responses to AZD1222 COVID-19 vaccine. Produced via immunoSEQ multiplex PCR; TCRdb's table is partial and in-frame only. The sample has 100,000 to 120,000 clones, 80% to 90% seen once. Here the sequenced sample was peripheral blood, taken 28 days after the second AZD1222 dose. The receptors were sampled from an adult who received the AZD1222 COVID-19 vaccine.

This chain joins TRBV2 and TRBJ2-7; possible D gene TRBD1, 6 bases. The CDR3 runs 14 residues. V was pared by 6 bases and J by 2 bases, with 14 bases between. Germline-derived CDR1 and CDR2 are SNHLY and FYNNEI. CDR3 protein: CASRGDRRTYEQYF. DNA of the CDR3: TGTGCCAGCAGGGGCGACAGGCGAACCTACGAGCAGTACTTC.

V is TRBV29-1 and J is TRBJ1-1, with D unresolved. Trimming stripped 8 bases from V and 1 base from J, with 14 bases between. CDR3 size: 13 residues. The V gene's germline CDR1 is SQVTM and CDR2 ANQGSEA. CDR3 sequence reads: CSFLRGWNTEAFF. The CDR3 nucleotides are TGCAGCTTCCTACGAGGTTGGAACACTGAAGCTTTCTTT.

The CDR3 reads CSVGPDRGGEQYF. In DNA form, the CDR3 reads TGCAGCGTTGGGCCGGACAGGGGGGGCGAGCAGTACTTC. The chain recombines TRBV29-1 with TRBJ2-7, with 10 bases that match TRBD1. The CDR3 covers 13 residues. The trim removed 4 bases at V and 6 bases at J, leaving 6 bases unmatched. The germline V gene encodes CDR1 SQVTM and CDR2 ANQGSEA.

V gene TRBV28 combines with J gene TRBJ1-5; D not certain. CDR1 MDHEN and CDR2 SYDVKM come from the germline V gene. Trimming removed 5 bases at V and 2 bases at J, with 13 bases between. This CDR3 contains 15 residues. The CDR3 here is CASSPRSQGNQPQHF. CDR3 DNA sequence: TGTGCCAGCAGTCCCCGAAGCCAAGGCAATCAGCCCCAGCATTTT.

This chain uses TRBV3-1 (or the pseudogene TRBV3-2) with TRBJ2-7; TRBD2 matches at 9 bases. Germline V gives CDR1 LGHDT, CDR2 YNNKEL (reference sequence). V shed 7 bases, J shed 5 bases, and the junction held 9 bases outside the gene matches. The CDR3 is made up of 14 amino acids. The CDR3 sequence is CASMGSGRMDEQYF. The CDR3 DNA reads as TGTGCCAGCATGGGAAGCGGGAGGATGGACGAGCAGTACTTC.

The chain carries TRBV14 and TRBJ2-1; D gene ambiguous. CDR3 length: 9 amino acids. V was cut by 2 bases and J by 12 bases, with 2 bases left in between. CDR1 SGHDN and CDR2 FVKESK come from the germline V gene. The DNA of the CDR3 is TGTGCCAGCAGCCAAAGGCAGTTCTTC. This codes for CASSQRQFF.

V and J are TRBV6-5 and TRBJ2-7; D unresolved. With 2 bases removed from V and 3 bases from J, the gap between germline ends came to 14 bases. CDR3 length: 15 amino acids. Germline loops: CDR1 MNHEY, CDR2 SVGAGI. The CDR3 DNA reads TGTGCCAGCAGTTACGGTCGAGGATCCCGCTACGAGCAGTACTTC. Its translation is CASSYGRGSRYEQYF.

This chain connects TRBV4-3 to TRBJ2-2; D ambiguous. CDR3 size: 15 residues. CDR1 LGHNA and CDR2 YSLEER come from the germline V gene. The V end lost 1 base, the J end lost 6 bases, and 12 bases lay between the germline ends. Written as DNA, the CDR3 is TGCGCCAGCAGCCAAGGGTCGGCACCAGCCGGGGAGCTGTTTTTT. Protein: CASSQGSAPAGELFF.

J is TRBJ2-6 and V is TRBV7-2, with TRBD1 matching over 9 bases. V lost 6 bases to trimming and J lost 0 bases; unmatched junction nucleotides: 6. Germline V gene data show CDR1 as SGHTA and CDR2 as FQGNSA. The CDR3 runs 17 residues. CDR3 sequence reads: CASSSLGQGSGANVLTF. CDR3 sequence (DNA): TGTGCCAGCAGTTCTCTGGGACAGGGCTCTGGGGCCAACGTCCTGACTTTC.

This clone was recorded only once. V gene TRBV3-1 (or the pseudogene TRBV3-2) combines with J gene TRBJ1-2; D call uncertain. Germline assignment: CDR1 LGHDT and CDR2 YNNKEL (reference sequence). V shed 0 bases and J shed 3 bases, with 17 bases lying between them. The CDR3 is 17 residues long. The CDR3 reads CASSQDRIGVFDYGYTF. The CDR3 nucleotides are TGTGCCAGCAGCCAAGACCGTATCGGTGTATTCGACTATGGCTACACCTTC.

The CDR3 DNA sequence: TGTGCCAGCAGAAGGCCGGGACCAAGCTACAATGAGCAGTTCTTC. It encodes CASRRPGPSYNEQFF. This rearrangement joins TRBV7-8 to TRBJ2-1; either TRBD1 or TRBD2 may fit D (5 bases each). The CDR3 is 15 residues long. Germline CDR1 SGHVS, CDR2 FQNEAQ. V lost 6 bases, J lost 3 bases, and 15 bases lay in between.

The chain links TRBV29-1 to TRBJ1-2; the match to TRBD1 covers 10 bases. The germline V gene encodes CDR1 SQVTM and CDR2 ANQGSEA. J lost 6 bases, V lost 0 bases, and 10 bases had no gene match. The CDR3 consists of 16 residues. DNA of the CDR3: TGCAGCGTTGAAGAGGCGACAGGGGGCGCGCGGAATGGCTACACCTTC. Its protein is CSVEEATGGARNGYTF.

The chain recombines TRBV4-2 with TRBJ2-5, with 14 bases that match TRBD2. The CDR3 loop spans 18 amino acids. V shed 1 base, J shed 5 bases, and the junction held 9 bases outside the gene matches. Germline assignment: CDR1 LGHNA and CDR2 YNFKEQ. The CDR3 sequence is CASSQVGLAGGLSETQYF. The CDR3 DNA is TGTGCCAGCAGCCAAGTTGGACTAGCGGGAGGTTTATCCGAGACCCAGTACTTC.

The chain employs TRBV18 and TRBJ1-1; D unclear. Germline V gene data show CDR1 as KGHSH and CDR2 as LQKENI. V was clipped by 3 bases and J by 1 base, with 12 bases between them. CDR3 length: 15 residues. In nucleotides, the CDR3 is TGTGCCAGCTCACCTCAAGGGTTGTCGAACACTGAAGCTTTCTTT. Encoded protein: CASSPQGLSNTEAFF.

This rearrangement joins TRBV7-8 to TRBJ2-6; D remains unclear. The CDR3 spans 13 residues. The ends were cut back, 5 bases at V and 2 bases at J, with 4 bases in the middle. Germline V gene data show CDR1 as SGHVS and CDR2 as FQNEAQ. Here the CDR3 DNA reads TGTGCCAGCAGCCGCCCTGGGGCCAACGTCCTGACTTTC. Residues: CASSRPGANVLTF. The variable domain in full, completed from reference TRBV7-8 and TRBJ2-6, reads GAGVSQSPRYKVAKRGQDVALRCDPISGHVSLFWYQQALGQGPEFLTYFQNEAQLDKSGLPSDRFFAERPEGSVSTLKIQRTQQEDSAVYLCASSRPGANVLTFGAGSRLTVL.

This chain's CDR3 is CASSYQEINQPQHF. CDR3 nucleotide sequence: TGTGCCAGCAGCTATCAGGAGATCAATCAGCCCCAGCATTTT. The chain links TRBV28 to TRBJ1-5; no reliable D call. The ends were cut back, 6 bases at V and 3 bases at J, with 12 bases in the middle. The CDR3 has 14 amino acids. The germline V gene encodes CDR1 MDHEN and CDR2 SYDVKM.

The chain recombines TRBV6-5 with TRBJ1-1; 7 bases match TRBD1. The germline V gene has CDR1 MNHEY and CDR2 SVGAGI. This CDR3 has 14 amino acids. Trimming took 7 bases from V and 1 from J; bases not matched to a gene: 6. DNA for the CDR3: TGTGCCAGCACCGCCCCAGGGGGGAACACTGAAGCTTTCTTT. Protein: CASTAPGGNTEAFF.

V and J are TRBV7-2 and TRBJ1-1; D possibly corresponds to TRBD1 (6 bases). This CDR3 has 13 residues. Trimming left V 5 bases short and J 11 bases short, with 18 bases between. The germline gives CDR1 SGHTA, CDR2 FQGNSA. This chain's CDR3 is CASSPGHPLRAFF. CDR3 sequence (DNA): TGTGCCAGCAGCCCGGGACACCCCTTGCGGGCTTTCTTT.

This chain connects TRBV7-6 to TRBJ2-2, with a tentative D call TRBD1 (6 bases). Germline CDR1 is SGHVS and CDR2 is FNYEAQ. This CDR3 comprises 19 residues. The V gene lost 1 base and the J gene lost 6 bases, with 24 bases spanning the gap. CDR3 sequence reads: CASSLVSRDIGFGAGELFF. The CDR3, as DNA: TGTGCCAGCAGCTTAGTCTCCCGGGACATCGGGTTTGGGGCCGGGGAGCTGTTTTTT.

With respect to this clone: Other DNA sequences in this sample translate to the same CDR3. The V gene is TRBV7-2, the J gene TRBJ1-2; D is perhaps TRBD1 (6 bases). The CDR3 covers 14 residues. The germline gives CDR1 SGHTA, CDR2 FQGNSA. Trimming removed 4 bases from V and 2 bases from J, with 11 bases in between. The CDR3 loop reads CASSSYRENYGYTF. The CDR3 coding sequence is TGTGCCAGCAGCTCCTACAGGGAGAACTATGGCTACACCTTC.

The chain is built from TRBV6-9 and TRBJ2-1; 12 bases fit TRBD2. V shed 4 bases and J 6 bases; nucleotides not matched to a gene: 4. This CDR3 has 15 residues. The germline V gene encodes CDR1 MNHGY and CDR2 SVAAGI. CDR3: CASSCTSGRFNEQFF. In nucleotides, the CDR3 is TGTGCCAGCAGTTGTACTAGCGGGAGGTTCAATGAGCAGTTCTTC.

The chain recombines TRBV7-2 with TRBJ1-2; the match to TRBD1 covers 10 bases. CDR1 and CDR2 (germline): SGHTA, FQGNSA. This CDR3 spans 16 amino acids. V gave up 7 bases and J gave up 2 bases; unmatched junction bases: 10. Written as DNA, the CDR3 is TGTGCCAGCACCAGACAGGGGGCAGTGAGAAACTATGGCTACACCTTC. It codes for CASTRQGAVRNYGYTF.

The sample holds a few counts of this clone. The chain joins TRBV7-2 to TRBJ2-1, with TRBD2 identical over 10 bases. V shed 4 bases, J shed 4 bases, and the junction held 4 bases outside the gene matches. This CDR3 is built from 15 residues. CDR1 and CDR2 (germline): SGHTA, FQGNSA. The CDR3 DNA reads as TGTGCCAGCAGCTCCGGGACTAGCGAGTACAATGAGCAGTTCTTC. Protein: CASSSGTSEYNEQFF.

The J gene is TRBJ1-6, the V gene TRBV5-4; D is uncertain. This CDR3 region has 13 residues. Germline CDR1 is SGHNT and CDR2 is YYREEE (reference sequence). The V and J ends lost 3 bases and 8 bases respectively, with 9 bases between them. CDR3 DNA: TGTGCCAGCAGCTCCCAGGAGGATTCACCCCTCCACTTT. Encoded protein: CASSSQEDSPLHF.

This clone was observed once. V gene TRBV7-6 combines with J gene TRBJ2-1, with D possibly being TRBD2 (5 bases). The CDR3 contains 16 residues. V was clipped by 5 bases and J by 12 bases, with 26 bases between them. Germline V gene data show CDR1 as SGHVS and CDR2 as FNYEAQ. DNA of the CDR3: TGTGCCAGCAGCCCCCCGGGCCCAGGCGGGTCGGGCGGGCAGTTCTTC. It yields the protein CASSPPGPGGSGGQFF.

CDR3 sequence (DNA): TGTGCCAGCAGTGGAGAGGGGTCCTACGAGCAGTACTTC. Amino acids: CASSGEGSYEQYF. The chain couples TRBV2 to TRBJ2-7; D tentatively reads TRBD1 or TRBD2 (5 bases each). With 4 bases removed from V and 1 base from J, the gap between germline ends came to 8 bases. There are 13 residues in the CDR3. Germline CDR1 SNHLY, CDR2 FYNNEI.